The entry that follows covers one TCR beta chain sequence. The PCR had 60 Vbeta and 13 Jbeta primers. The assay was immunoSEQ multiplex PCR, and TCRdb's table has in-frame clones only and misses some. The repertoire holds some 150,000 clones, approximately 85% seen once, with 9.5% to 12% in the top ten. These data are taken from a study of cytomegalovirus exposure and HLA in healthy donors. The V gene end was trimmed by 6 bases and the J gene end by 3 bases; junction bases not matched to a gene: 16. The CDR3 is 17 residues long. CDR1 is SNHLY, CDR2 FYNNEI, per germline. Source material: PBMCs. This chain joins TRBV2 and TRBJ1-1, with 7 nucleotides matching TRBD1. The TCR was taken from a man aged 45 to 65 in good health and CMV-seropositive. CDR3 nucleotides: TGTGCCAGCAGGAGGCTAGGGACAGCCCTTTGGGACACTGAAGCTTTCTTT. Amino acid sequence: CASRRLGTALWDTEAFF.